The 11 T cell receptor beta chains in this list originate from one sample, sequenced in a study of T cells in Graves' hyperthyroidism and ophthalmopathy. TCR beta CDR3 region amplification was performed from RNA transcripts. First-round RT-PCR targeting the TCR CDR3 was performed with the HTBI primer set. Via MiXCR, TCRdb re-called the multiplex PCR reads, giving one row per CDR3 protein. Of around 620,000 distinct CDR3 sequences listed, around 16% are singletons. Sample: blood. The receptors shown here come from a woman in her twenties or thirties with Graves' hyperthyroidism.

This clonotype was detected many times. Here the CDR3 DNA reads TGTGCCAGCAGCCTTCAGGATTATGGCTACACCTTC. The encoded protein is CASSLQDYGYTF. This sequence joins TRBV11-3 and TRBJ1-2; D is unclear. The V gene lost 5 bases and the J gene lost 5 bases, with 9 bases spanning the gap. Per the germline V gene, CDR1 is SGHNT and CDR2 is YENEEA. This CDR3 contains 12 residues. Drawing the rest from reference TRBV11-3 and TRBJ1-2, the complete variable domain is EAGVVQSPRYKIIEKKQPVAFWCNPISGHNTLYWYLQNLGQGPELLIRYENEEAVDDSQLPKDRFSAERLKGVDSTLKIQPAELGDSAVYLCASSLQDYGYTFGSGTRLTVV.

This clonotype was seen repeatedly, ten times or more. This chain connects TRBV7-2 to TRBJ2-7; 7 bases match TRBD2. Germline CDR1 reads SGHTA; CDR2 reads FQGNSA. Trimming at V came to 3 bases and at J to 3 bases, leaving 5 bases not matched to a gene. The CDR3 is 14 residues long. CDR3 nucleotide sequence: TGTGCCAGCAGCTTTGGCGGGAGTGTCTACGAGCAGTACTTC. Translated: CASSFGGSVYEQYF. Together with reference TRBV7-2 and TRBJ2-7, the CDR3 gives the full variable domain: GAGVSQSPSNKVTEKGKDVELRCDPISGHTALYWYRQSLGQGLEFLIYFQGNSAPDKSGLPSDRFSAERTGGSVSTLTIQRTQQEDSAVYLCASSFGGSVYEQYFGPGTRLTVT.

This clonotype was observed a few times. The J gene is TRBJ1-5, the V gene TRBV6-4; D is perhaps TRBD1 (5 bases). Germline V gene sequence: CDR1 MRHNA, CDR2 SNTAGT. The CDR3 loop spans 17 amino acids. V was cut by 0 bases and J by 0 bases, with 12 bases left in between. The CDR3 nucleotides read TGTGCCAGCAGTGACTCCGGGACGGCTTATAGCAATCAGCCCCAGCATTTT. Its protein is CASSDSGTAYSNQPQHF.

The CDR3 spells CASSLDPPNQPQHF. The CDR3 coding sequence is TGTGCCAGCAGCTTAGATCCCCCAAATCAGCCCCAGCATTTT. The chain recombines TRBV7-2 with TRBJ1-5; the D is unclear. The V gene's germline CDR1 is SGHTA and CDR2 FQGNSA. V dropped 1 base and J dropped 4 bases, with 8 bases sitting between them. The CDR3 spans 14 residues.

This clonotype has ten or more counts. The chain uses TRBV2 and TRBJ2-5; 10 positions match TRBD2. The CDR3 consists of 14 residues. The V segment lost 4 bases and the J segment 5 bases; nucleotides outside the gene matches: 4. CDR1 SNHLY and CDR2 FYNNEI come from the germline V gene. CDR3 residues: CASSGTSGTETQYF. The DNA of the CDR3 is TGTGCCAGCAGTGGAACTAGCGGGACGGAGACCCAGTACTTC.

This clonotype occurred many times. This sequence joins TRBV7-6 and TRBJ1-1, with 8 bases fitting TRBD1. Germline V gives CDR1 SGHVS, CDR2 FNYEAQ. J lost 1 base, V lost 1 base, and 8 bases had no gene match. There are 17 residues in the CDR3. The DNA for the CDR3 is TGTGCCAGCAGCTTAGACGGCTCGGACAGGGCGAACACTGAAGCTTTCTTT. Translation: CASSLDGSDRANTEAFF.

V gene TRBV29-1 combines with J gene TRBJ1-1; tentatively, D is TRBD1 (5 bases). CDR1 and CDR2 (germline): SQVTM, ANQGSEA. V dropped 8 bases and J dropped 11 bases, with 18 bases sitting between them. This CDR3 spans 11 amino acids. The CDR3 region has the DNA TGCAGCTCCTGGGAGGGCGGGGGGGCTTTCTTT. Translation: CSSWEGGGAFF.

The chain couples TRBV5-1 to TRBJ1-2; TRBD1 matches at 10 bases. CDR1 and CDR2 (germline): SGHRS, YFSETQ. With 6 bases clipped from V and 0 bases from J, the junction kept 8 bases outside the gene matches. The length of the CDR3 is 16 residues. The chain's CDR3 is CASNRGQGGSNYGYTF. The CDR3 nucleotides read TGCGCCAGCAATCGCGGACAGGGGGGCTCTAACTATGGCTACACCTTC.

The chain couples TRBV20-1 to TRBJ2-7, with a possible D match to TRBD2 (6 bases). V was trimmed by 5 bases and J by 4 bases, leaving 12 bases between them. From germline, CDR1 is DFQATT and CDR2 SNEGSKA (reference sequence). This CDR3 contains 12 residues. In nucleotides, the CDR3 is TGCAGTGCTCTAGTCGGGGGTTACGAGCAGTACTTC. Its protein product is CSALVGGYEQYF.

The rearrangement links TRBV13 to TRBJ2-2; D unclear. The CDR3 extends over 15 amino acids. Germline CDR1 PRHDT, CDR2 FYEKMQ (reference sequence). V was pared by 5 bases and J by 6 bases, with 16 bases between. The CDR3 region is CASSIRTGRAGELFF. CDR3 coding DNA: TGTGCCAGCAGCATCCGAACGGGTCGGGCCGGGGAGCTGTTTTTT.

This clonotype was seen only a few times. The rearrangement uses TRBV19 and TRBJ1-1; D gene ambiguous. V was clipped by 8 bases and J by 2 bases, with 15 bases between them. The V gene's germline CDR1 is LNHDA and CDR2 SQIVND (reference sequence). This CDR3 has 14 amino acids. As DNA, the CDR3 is TGTGCCAGTTTACCCCCCAGAGTTAACACTGAAGCTTTCTTT. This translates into CASLPPRVNTEAFF.